The present TCR beta chain was sequenced within a study of blood T cell repertoires in COVID-19. Turning to the study itself: The cDNA or gDNA used as material had been derived from T cells, B-cell-depleted T cells, or PBMCs.

Germline V lookup: CDR1 SGHDN, CDR2 FVKESK. This CDR3 is 17 amino acids long. The junction had 10 bases not matched to a gene; V was cut back by 6 bases and J by 0 bases. Enrolment of Seattle patients took place during active infection, and they were followed longitudinally. Original handling: Reference gene primer amplification gave nucleated cell count estimates. This table comes from immunoSEQ multiplex PCR, and its TCRdb copy is limited to in-frame clones, with some not included. V and J calls and clone size are copied from that table; D and trimming were computed from the DNA. The sample holds fewer than 200,000 clones; more than 75% are singletons and the top ten take 9.5% to 15%.

Material for sequencing was peripheral blood. This TCR was recovered from a woman aged 65 to 85 with COVID-19, enrolled during active disease. The J gene is TRBJ2-1, the V gene TRBV14; 8 positions agree with TRBD2. CDR3 protein: CASSGGAGGLSYNEQFF. CDR3 DNA: TGTGCCAGCAGTGGAGGCGCGGGAGGCCTCTCCTACAATGAGCAGTTCTTC.